This T cell receptor (beta chain) was recovered during a study of Graves' ophthalmopathy and Graves' hyperthyroidism. Turning to the study itself: Investigators collected peripheral blood at initial diagnosis, before any treatment was given.

Study-wide results and caveats: Sensitivity of about 91% and specificity of around 80% were achieved when a 13-signature model separated ophthalmopathy from stable hyperthyroidism.

Amplifying from RNA transcripts, the study obtained TCR beta CDR3 regions. The library came from an HTBI-primed first-round RT-PCR and a second-round multiplex PCR. One entry per CDR3 protein, called by TCRdb with MiXCR from the multiplex PCR reads. Counted here are roughly 700,000 distinct CDR3 sequences, 35% to 50% occurring once; the ten biggest clones make up approximately 43%. In regard to this clonotype: Its matching antigen is unknown.

This TCR came from an adult man with Graves' ophthalmopathy. The sequenced sample was peripheral blood.

The CDR3 region is CATSDLRTGWQPQHF. Written as DNA, the CDR3 is TGTGCCACCAGTGACCTACGGACAGGGTGGCAGCCCCAGCATTTT. The chain carries TRBV24-1 and TRBJ1-5, with TRBD1 matching over 8 bases. After removal of 4 bases from V and 7 bases from J, the junction contained 8 bases not matched to a gene. There are 15 residues in the CDR3. Germline loops: CDR1 KGHDR, CDR2 SFDVKD.